The 28 T cell receptor beta chains below all came from one sample that was sequenced in a study of shared clonotypes between healthy human individuals. The assay was immunoSEQ multiplex PCR, and TCRdb's table has in-frame clones only and misses some. The table shows 450,000 to 500,000 clones, with roughly 80% occurring only once. The sample comprised PBMCs. The receptor source for this set is a woman between 40 and 50 years old in good health. Some clones in this sample may be carry-over from other donors' samples.

As regards this clone: Since a much larger clone is just one base distant, this may be a read error. The rearrangement uses TRBV5-1 and TRBJ2-7; 11 bases map to TRBD2. The CDR3 spans 16 residues. The V segment lost 1 base and the J segment 5 bases; nucleotides outside the gene matches: 8. Per the germline V gene, CDR1 is SGHRS and CDR2 is YFSETQ. In DNA form, the CDR3 reads TGCGCCAGCAGCTTGCAGGGTAGCGGGAGGGTCGACGAGCAGTACTTC. Translation: CASSLQGSGRVDEQYF. Complete variable domain (other parts from reference TRBV5-1 and TRBJ2-7): KAGVTQTPRYLIKTRGQQVTLSCSPISGHRSVSWYQQTPGQGLQFLFEYFSETQRNKGNFPGRFSGRQFSNSRSEMNVSTLELGDSALYLCASSLQGSGRVDEQYFGPGTRLTVT.

This chain joins TRBV7-2 and TRBJ2-1, with 13 bases fitting TRBD2. V gave up 4 bases and J gave up 2 bases; unmatched junction bases: 2. The CDR3 has 16 amino acids. CDR1 and CDR2 (germline): SGHTA, FQGNSA. The CDR3, as DNA: TGTGCCAGCAGCTCGGGGACTAGCGGGGCCTACAATGAGCAGTTCTTC. Translation gives CASSSGTSGAYNEQFF.

V gene TRBV5-4 combines with J gene TRBJ2-2; 10 bases are a match to TRBD2. CDR1 and CDR2 from the germline V gene are SGHNT and YYREEE (reference sequence). This CDR3 has 15 amino acids. With 2 bases clipped from V and 4 bases from J, the junction kept 2 bases outside the gene matches. The CDR3 coding sequence is TGTGCCAGCAGCTTTCTAGCGGGAGTCACCGGGGAGCTGTTTTTT. This encodes CASSFLAGVTGELFF.

The chain employs TRBV4-1 and TRBJ2-2, with 12 bases matching TRBD2. The CDR3 totals 17 residues. Germline V lookup: CDR1 MGHRA, CDR2 YSYEKL. V lost 1 base and J lost 5; bases outside the gene matches: 5. CDR3 loop: CASSQGPLAGGTGELFF. The CDR3 nucleotides read TGCGCCAGCAGCCAAGGTCCACTAGCGGGGGGAACCGGGGAGCTGTTTTTT.

The V and J genes are TRBV5-1 and TRBJ2-5; D could derive from TRBD1 or TRBD2 (5 bases each). The end of the DNA is better explained by TRBJ2-7, so the J call may be wrong. Germline V gives CDR1 SGHRS, CDR2 YFSETQ. This CDR3 comprises 14 residues. The DNA of the CDR3 is TGCGCCAGCAGCTTCGGGACGTCTCCCTACGAGCAGTACTTC. Translation gives CASSFGTSPYEQYF.

The chain uses TRBV2 and TRBJ2-7; the D gene is possibly TRBD2 (5 bases). The germline V gene has CDR1 SNHLY and CDR2 FYNNEI. Deletions cut 8 bases from V and 4 bases from J, with 9 bases between. This CDR3 comprises 11 residues. As DNA, the CDR3 is TGTGCCAGCGGAGGAGGTTACGAGCAGTACTTC. It specifies CASGGGYEQYF.

On this clone itself: This sequence is one base from a far larger clone and is likely a read error. Other nucleotide sequences in the sample specify the same CDR3. This chain links TRBV6-6 with TRBJ1-5; D is unclear. The CDR3 consists of 15 residues. Looked up from germline, CDR1 is MNHNY and CDR2 is SVGAGI (reference sequence). Trimming took off 6 bases at V and 0 bases at J, with 12 bases between the two ends. This CDR3 is CASSFGANSNQPQHF. CDR3 in DNA: TGTGCCAGCAGCTTCGGCGCTAATAGCAATCAGCCCCAGCATTTT.

The chain uses TRBV27 and TRBJ2-6; a weak D match, TRBD1 (5 bases). Germline V gives CDR1 MNHEY, CDR2 SMNVEV (reference sequence). Trimming removed 5 bases from V and 0 bases from J, with 20 bases in between. The CDR3 has 19 amino acids. The CDR3 spells CASSPLGQARISGANVLTF. Written as DNA, the CDR3 is TGTGCCAGCAGTCCCCTGGGGCAGGCCAGAATCTCTGGGGCCAACGTCCTGACTTTC.

V gene TRBV28 combines with J gene TRBJ1-5, with TRBD1 identical over 8 bases. The germline CDR1 and CDR2 sequences are MDHEN and SYDVKM. The CDR3 loop spans 16 amino acids. With 3 bases clipped from V and 3 bases from J, the junction kept 7 bases outside the gene matches. The CDR3 loop is CASSFWTGSVNQPQHF. DNA for the CDR3: TGTGCCAGCAGTTTTTGGACAGGGTCAGTCAATCAGCCCCAGCATTTT.

The genes are TRBV9 and TRBJ2-7; weak D call: TRBD1 (5 bases). Germline V gene sequence: CDR1 SGDLS, CDR2 YYNGEE. The CDR3 sequence is 14 residues long. Trimming pared 0 bases from V and 2 bases from J, leaving 9 bases between. The CDR3 DNA is TGTGCCAGCAGCGTAGAGCCAGGGCCCTACGAGCAGTACTTC. This sequence encodes CASSVEPGPYEQYF.

The chain links TRBV10-3 to TRBJ2-3; 8 positions match TRBD2. The germline V gene encodes CDR1 ENHRY and CDR2 SYGVKD. The V gene end was trimmed by 10 bases and the J gene end by 3 bases; junction bases not matched to a gene: 12. The CDR3 has 15 residues. CDR3 nucleotides: TGTGCCACCCCCATCGGGAGGGTTGGGACAGATACGCAGTATTTT. It codes for CATPIGRVGTDTQYF.

The chain carries TRBV7-8 and TRBJ2-5; D is possibly TRBD1 (6 bases). From germline, CDR1 is SGHVS and CDR2 FQNEAQ. With 5 bases removed from V and 4 bases from J, the gap between germline ends came to 14 bases. This CDR3 contains 14 residues. CDR3 coding DNA: TGTGCCAGCAGCCCAGGGGAACGGACAGAGACCCAGTACTTC. Translating it yields CASSPGERTETQYF.

This sequence joins TRBV5-6 and TRBJ1-1, with D uncertain. CDR3 length equals 14 residues. With 1 base removed from V and 0 bases from J, the gap between germline ends came to 7 bases. Germline values: CDR1 SGHDT, CDR2 YYEEEE. CDR3 coding DNA: TGTGCCAGCAGCTTGTACGGTTTGAACACTGAAGCTTTCTTT. This translates into CASSLYGLNTEAFF. Filled out from reference TRBV5-6 and TRBJ1-1, the complete variable domain reads DAGVTQSPTHLIKTRGQQVTLRCSPKSGHDTVSWYQQALGQGPQFIFQYYEEEERQRGNFPDRFSGHQFPNYSSELNVNALLLGDSALYLCASSLYGLNTEAFFGQGTRLTVV.

About this clone itself: This likely reflects a read error, since a far larger clone is one base away. This chain uses TRBV15 with TRBJ1-4; tentative D call: TRBD1 (5 bases). The germline gives CDR1 LNHNV, CDR2 YYDKDF (reference sequence). Deletions cut 4 bases from V and 7 bases from J, with 10 bases between. This CDR3 is 13 amino acids long. The CDR3 here is CATSIDQGEKLFF. CDR3 nucleotides: TGTGCCACCAGCATAGACCAGGGTGAAAAACTGTTTTTT.

The rearrangement uses TRBV2 and TRBJ2-2; the match to TRBD1 covers 8 bases. The CDR3 totals 11 residues. V lost 6 bases to trimming and J lost 13 bases; unmatched junction nucleotides: 4. Germline V gives CDR1 SNHLY, CDR2 FYNNEI. CDR3 sequence: CASRRQGPLFF. The DNA of the CDR3 is TGTGCCAGCAGGCGACAGGGGCCGCTGTTTTTT.

The CDR3 bases are TGCAGCGTTGTAAGGGGCTCTGACTACGAGCAGTACTTC. Its protein product is CSVVRGSDYEQYF. This sequence joins TRBV29-1 and TRBJ2-7; D possibly corresponds to TRBD1 (5 bases). The germline gives CDR1 SQVTM, CDR2 ANQGSEA. CDR3 size: 13 residues. Trimming left V 4 bases short and J 3 bases short, with 13 bases between.

This clone was observed a few times. This chain connects TRBV11-2 to TRBJ2-5, with unresolved D. Germline V lookup: CDR1 SGHAT, CDR2 FQNNGV. This CDR3 contains 14 residues. The V and J ends lost 1 base and 3 bases respectively, with 9 bases between them. The DNA of the CDR3 is TGTGCCAGCAGCTTAGGGATGGGAAAAGAGACCCAGTACTTC. Protein sequence: CASSLGMGKETQYF.

Worth noting for this clone: This sequence is one base from a far larger clone and is likely a read error. V is TRBV7-2 and J is TRBJ1-1; D is possibly TRBD1 (6 bases). The germline gives CDR1 SGHTA, CDR2 FQGNSA. CDR3 size: 14 residues. With 2 bases removed from V and 11 bases from J, the gap between germline ends came to 18 bases. CDR3 residues: CASSLSHLQGLAFF. In nucleotides, the CDR3 is TGTGCCAGCAGCTTATCCCATTTACAGGGTTTGGCTTTCTTT.

This clone has at least ten counts. The chain recombines TRBV6-5 with TRBJ1-6; 8 positions match TRBD1. Germline V gives CDR1 MNHEY, CDR2 SVGAGI. The ends lost 6 bases at V and 8 bases at J; junction bases unmatched: 6. This CDR3 has 14 amino acids. The CDR3 nucleotides are TGTGCCAGCAGCAGACAGGGGCAGTATTCACCCCTCCACTTT. Amino acids: CASSRQGQYSPLHF.

J is TRBJ1-1 and V is TRBV4-2, with D unresolved. The length of the CDR3 is 13 residues. Trimming removed 6 bases from V and 1 base from J, with 9 bases in between. Per the germline V gene, CDR1 is LGHNA and CDR2 is YNFKEQ. CDR3 nucleotides: TGTGCCAGCAGTTCCACATCGAACACTGAAGCTTTCTTT. Protein product: CASSSTSNTEAFF.

V usage is TRBV7-3 and J usage is TRBJ2-7; 12 bases agree with TRBD1. This CDR3 is 14 amino acids long. CDR1 is SGHTA and CDR2 is FQGTGA in the germline V gene. The V segment lost 6 bases and the J segment 7 bases; nucleotides outside the gene matches: 7. The CDR3 is CASSTGTGGEEQYF. In nucleotides, the CDR3 is TGTGCCAGCAGTACCGGGACAGGGGGCGAAGAGCAGTACTTC.

The chain is built from TRBV23-1 and TRBJ2-7; D perhaps matches TRBD2 (5 bases). TRBV23-1 falls under the ORF class, with uncertain function. CDR3 length: 18 residues. The germline V and J ends were trimmed by 1 base and 0 bases, with 19 bases remaining between them. DNA of the CDR3: TGCGCCAGCAGTCAATTCAGGATTAGAACTAGACGCTCCTACGAGCAGTACTTC. Amino acid sequence: CASSQFRIRTRRSYEQYF.

This chain connects TRBV6-1 to TRBJ1-2; no reliable D call. Looked up from germline, CDR1 is MNHNS and CDR2 is SASEGT. The CDR3 length is 13 residues. Trimming removed 4 bases from V and 4 bases from J, with 10 bases in between. The CDR3 loop reads CASSAAESYGYTF. Here the CDR3 DNA reads TGTGCCAGCAGTGCGGCAGAAAGCTATGGCTACACCTTC.

This clone showed up just once. It is likely a read error: a sequence one base away is far more abundant. This chain links TRBV5-1 with TRBJ1-2; D is uncertain. The CDR3 is 14 amino acids. Germline CDR1 is SGHRS and CDR2 is YFSETQ. The CDR3 coding sequence is TGCGCCAGCAGCTTGACGGCGGAAAGCTATAGCTACACCTTC. It encodes CASSLTAESYSYTF.

This chain uses TRBV5-6 with TRBJ2-5; the match to TRBD2 covers 7 bases. J gave up 2 bases and V 3 bases, and 7 bases lay outside the gene matches. Germline CDR1 reads SGHDT; CDR2 reads YYEEEE. The CDR3 runs 15 residues. The CDR3 reads CASSSASGVQETQYF. As DNA, the CDR3 is TGTGCCAGCAGCTCGGCTAGCGGAGTACAAGAGACCCAGTACTTC.

This chain connects TRBV28 to TRBJ2-7, with 9 bases fitting TRBD1. The trim removed 5 bases at V and 5 bases at J, leaving 19 bases unmatched. The CDR3 spans 18 residues. Looked up from germline, CDR1 is MDHEN and CDR2 is SYDVKM. The CDR3 nucleotides read TGTGCCAGCAGTCCGATGGGACAGGGTACTGGCGGTTGGGACGAGCAGTACTTC. Translated, it gives CASSPMGQGTGGWDEQYF.

The chain uses TRBV2 and TRBJ1-2; weak D call: TRBD1 (5 bases). The germline V gene encodes CDR1 SNHLY and CDR2 FYNNEI. The CDR3 sequence is 14 residues long. V was shortened by 3 bases and J by 0 bases, with 8 bases between the two germline ends. Here the CDR3 DNA reads TGTGCCAGCAGTGAGAAGGGGACTAACTATGGCTACACCTTC. Amino acids: CASSEKGTNYGYTF.

The rearrangement links TRBV28 to TRBJ2-7, with 7 bases identical to TRBD2. Germline trimming cut 6 bases from V and 0 bases from J; bases unmatched to any gene: 5. Germline lookup yields CDR1 MDHEN and CDR2 SYDVKM. The CDR3 sequence is 14 residues long. This chain's CDR3 is CASSRGGSSYEQYF. CDR3 sequence (DNA): TGTGCCAGCAGCCGGGGAGGGTCCTCCTACGAGCAGTACTTC.